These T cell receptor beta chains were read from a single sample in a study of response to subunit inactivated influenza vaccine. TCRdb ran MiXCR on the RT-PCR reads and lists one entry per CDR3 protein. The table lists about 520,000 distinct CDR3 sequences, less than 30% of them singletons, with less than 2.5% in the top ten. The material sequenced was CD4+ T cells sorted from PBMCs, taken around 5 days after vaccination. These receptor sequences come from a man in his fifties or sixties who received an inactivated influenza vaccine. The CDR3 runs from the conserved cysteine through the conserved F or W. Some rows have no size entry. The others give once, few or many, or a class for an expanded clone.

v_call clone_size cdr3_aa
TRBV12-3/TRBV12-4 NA CASRLTGNQPQHF
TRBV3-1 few CASSLRDVYTEAFF
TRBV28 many CASSLGQIFGNTIYF
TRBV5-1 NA CASRKAGGDTQFF
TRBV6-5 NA CASSYSIRGGTEAFF
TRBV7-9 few CASSSDTGNTEAFF
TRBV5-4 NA CASSPATSRSGNYEQYF
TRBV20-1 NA CSARDVQGAYEQYF
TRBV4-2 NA CASSQGTSLHF
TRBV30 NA CAWSVGRGYHEQYF
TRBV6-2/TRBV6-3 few CASSDYSHMNTEAFF
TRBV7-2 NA CASSLAVFGDPFF
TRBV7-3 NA CASSLSDGGAGGADTQYF
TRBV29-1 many CSVLQGGGTDTQYF
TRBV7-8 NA CASSLALLSHSGNEQFF
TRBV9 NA CASSVEQGFGYTF
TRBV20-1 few CSARGTVYGYTF
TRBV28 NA CASTTPSIYEQYF
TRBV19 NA CASSTGSGTVSYF
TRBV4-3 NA CASSQVAVSSSYNEQFF
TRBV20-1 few CSAETSGSTDTQYF
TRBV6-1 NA CASSNEPYNEQFF
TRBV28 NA CASSLGGVTGANF
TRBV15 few CATSRDSGAVRNTEAFF
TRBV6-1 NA CASNGQGQQFF
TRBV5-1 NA CASSLGLAAYQETQYF
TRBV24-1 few CATSDFAGGITDTQYF
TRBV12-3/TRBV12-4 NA CASSLDTGANYGYTF
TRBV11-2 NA CASSLFWRFGGQAGELFF
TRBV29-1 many CSVDKGGSYF
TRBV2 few CASSPILFSFEQFF
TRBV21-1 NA CASSIEEPAGLYNEQFF
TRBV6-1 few CASSRYTNSGANVLTF
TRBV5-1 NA CASSLGGAQDEQYF
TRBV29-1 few CSVVPPGQSSYEQYF
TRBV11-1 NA CASSSSMTSGGASDTQYF
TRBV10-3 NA CAITPSDSYEQYF
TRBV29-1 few CSVEEPSGRVNEQFF
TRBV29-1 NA CSVGAGDQPQHF
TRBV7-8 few CASSLVLVPRRSSTDTQYF
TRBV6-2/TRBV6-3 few CASSYSTHSRMEQYF
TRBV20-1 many CSASATLAGGPDTQYF
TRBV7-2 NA CASSPAADRRTGELFF
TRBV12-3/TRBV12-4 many CASTRQGNEQFF
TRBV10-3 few CAISESRDTGELFF
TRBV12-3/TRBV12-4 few CASSQRPGGGGYTF
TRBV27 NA CASSPTGLAGRPDTQYF
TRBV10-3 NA CAIGDPGQGPSLQYF
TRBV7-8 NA CASSPSPWAQETQYF
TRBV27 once CASRAVGVLNYGYTF
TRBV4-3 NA CASSQPGTRNTGELFF
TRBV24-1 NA CATSEDLGSSYNEQFF
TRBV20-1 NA CSATSGRPYNEQFF
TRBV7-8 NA CASSLVPRGGFHEQYF
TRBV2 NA CASSEALGRGQPQHF
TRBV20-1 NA CSARASGGAGWKDTQYF
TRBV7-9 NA CASSRREGPSYEQYF
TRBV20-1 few CSARETSGGKDTQYF
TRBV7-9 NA CASSVSSGSTDTQYF
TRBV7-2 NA CASSLQGATTRGNEQYF